This TCR beta chain was sequenced during a study of Ad26.COV2.S vaccination and SARS-CoV-2 variants. Trimming removed 3 bases at V and 5 bases at J, with 10 bases between. The CDR3 extends over 13 amino acids. Generated by immunoSEQ multiplex PCR, the TCRdb table keeps only in-frame clones and is missing some. This table holds around 320,000 clones, more than 70% found once. Treatment here: 19 received Ad26.COV2.S at low or high dose, single or two shots; 5 received placebo; per-sample allocation not given. Following the first vaccine or placebo injection, samples were taken on day 63. The input for sequencing was peripheral blood, taken in a trial of Ad26.COV2.S vaccine versus placebo. This rearrangement joins TRBV12-3 or TRBV12-4 to TRBJ1-2; no firm D call. This clonotype was obtained from a person between 18 and 59 years old who received the Ad26.COV2.S COVID-19 vaccine or a placebo. The CDR3 here is CASSFAGFYGYTF. The CDR3 DNA is TGTGCCAGCAGTTTCGCGGGGTTTTATGGCTACACCTTC.